This entry lists 19 T cell receptor beta chains sequenced from one sample in a study of tissue T cells after allogeneic stem cell transplantation. Sequenced by immunoSEQ multiplex PCR; TCRdb stores in-frame clones only, minus some. The table lists about 4,000 clones, about two thirds of them singletons. This material consisted of left colon tissue, taken at autopsy. Receptors were obtained from a woman between 18 and 50 years old with breast cancer.

The chain is built from TRBV5-4 and TRBJ2-5; 10 bases are shared with TRBD1. Trimming at V came to 4 bases and at J to 7 bases, leaving 4 bases not matched to a gene. The CDR3 consists of 13 residues. CDR1 is SGHNT, CDR2 YYREEE, per germline (reference sequence). This chain's CDR3 is CASSATGGRTQYF. DNA of the CDR3: TGTGCCAGCAGCGCGACAGGGGGCCGGACCCAGTACTTC. Full variable domain (outside the CDR3, taken from reference TRBV5-4 and TRBJ2-5): ETGVTQSPTHLIKTRGQQVTLRCSSQSGHNTVSWYQQALGQGPQFIFQYYREEENGRGNFPPRFSGLQFPNYSSELNVNALELDDSALYLCASSATGGRTQYFGPGTRLLVL.

The CDR3 spells CASSLSGQGISTF. CDR3 nucleotide sequence: TGCGCCAGCAGCTTGTCTGGACAGGGGATCTCCACCTTC. This chain links TRBV5-1 with TRBJ1-2; TRBD1 aligns across 9 bases. The V gene end was trimmed by 1 base and the J gene end by 13 bases; junction bases not matched to a gene: 8. CDR3 length equals 13 residues. Germline V gene lookup returns CDR1 SGHRS and CDR2 YFSETQ. Full variable domain (rest looked up from reference TRBV5-1 and TRBJ1-2): KAGVTQTPRYLIKTRGQQVTLSCSPISGHRSVSWYQQTPGQGLQFLFEYFSETQRNKGNFPGRFSGRQFSNSRSEMNVSTLELGDSALYLCASSLSGQGISTFGSGTRLTVV.

Here the CDR3 DNA reads TGCAGCGTTGCGGGGGTGGTGTTCTCCTACAATGAGCAGTTCTTC. Its translation: CSVAGVVFSYNEQFF. The chain carries TRBV29-1 and TRBJ2-1; D perhaps matches TRBD2 (6 bases). Between the trimmed V and J ends, which lost 4 bases and 0 bases, there was a span of 13 bases. The CDR3 loop spans 15 amino acids. Germline values: CDR1 SQVTM, CDR2 ANQGSEA.

This clone was counted between two and nine times. V gene TRBV7-3 combines with J gene TRBJ2-7; 12 positions agree with TRBD1. The CDR3 runs 16 residues. With 1 base clipped from V and 7 bases from J, the junction kept 8 bases outside the gene matches. Germline V CDR1 and CDR2: SGHTA, FQGTGA. The CDR3 spells CASSLMPGQGAREQYF. DNA of the CDR3: TGTGCCAGCAGCTTAATGCCGGGACAGGGGGCACGAGAGCAGTACTTC.

Concerning this clone: Other nucleotide sequences from this sample produce the same CDR3. The V gene is TRBV28, the J gene TRBJ1-4; no clear D gene. The CDR3 consists of 11 residues. The V and J ends lost 3 bases and 7 bases respectively, with 3 bases between them. The germline V gene has CDR1 MDHEN and CDR2 SYDVKM. The DNA of the CDR3 is TGTGCCAGCAGTTTGGGTGAAAAACTGTTTTTT. Translating it yields CASSLGEKLFF.

This clone is a singleton in its sample. The chain employs TRBV29-1 and TRBJ1-5, with D unresolved. This CDR3 region has 13 residues. Trimming pared 0 bases from V and 1 base from J, leaving 4 bases between. CDR1 is SQVTM, CDR2 ANQGSEA, per germline. The CDR3 spells CSVEDGSNQPQHF. CDR3 coding DNA: TGCAGCGTTGAAGATGGGAGCAATCAGCCCCAGCATTTT.

The chain uses TRBV2 and TRBJ2-1, with TRBD1 matching over 7 bases. Germline CDR1 SNHLY, CDR2 FYNNEI. The CDR3 sequence is 16 residues long. Trimming cost V 6 bases and J 6 bases; bases outside gene matches: 14. DNA for the CDR3: TGTGCCAGCAGGACACAAACGAAAGGGGGCGGCAATGAGCAGTTCTTC. Its protein is CASRTQTKGGGNEQFF. The full variable domain, in which reference TRBV2 and TRBJ2-1 provide the parts outside the CDR3, is EPEVTQTPSHQVTQMGQEVILRCVPISNHLYFYWYRQILGQKVEFLVSFYNNEISEKSEIFDDQFSVERPDGSNFTLKIRSTKLEDSAMYFCASRTQTKGGGNEQFFGPGTRLTVL.

This clone was counted a single time. The V call is TRBV6-4, the J call TRBJ1-2; no reliable D call. Germline V gene data show CDR1 as MRHNA and CDR2 as SNTAGT. Trimming removed 2 bases at V and 8 bases at J, with 12 bases between. The CDR3 is 13 residues long. CDR3 amino acids: CASSDPLSGGYTF. The DNA for the CDR3 is TGTGCCAGCAGTGACCCCCTTAGTGGAGGCTACACCTTC.

The chain joins TRBV24-1 to TRBJ1-4; no clear D. Per germline, CDR1 KGHDR and CDR2 SFDVKD. V was cut by 6 bases and J by 3 bases, with 10 bases left in between. The CDR3 extends over 14 amino acids. This chain's CDR3 is CATSSGAANEKLFF. CDR3 nucleotides: TGTGCCACCAGTTCCGGAGCAGCTAATGAAAAACTGTTTTTT.

The CDR3 loop reads CASSLIATGGNEQFF. The CDR3 coding sequence is TGCGCCAGCAGCTTGATCGCGACAGGGGGCAATGAGCAGTTCTTC. The J gene is TRBJ2-1, the V gene TRBV5-1; 9 bases match TRBD1. Germline CDR1 SGHRS, CDR2 YFSETQ. The CDR3 covers 15 residues. Unmatched junction bases numbered 5, after V lost 1 base and J lost 6 bases.

The chain employs TRBV9 and TRBJ1-2, with 8 bases lining up with TRBD1. Losses at the gene ends were 6 bases for V and 0 bases for J; bases not matched to a gene: 25. The CDR3 has 21 residues. Germline lookup yields CDR1 SGDLS and CDR2 YYNGEE. The CDR3 sequence is CASNDSDRGRCGHDANYGYTF. As DNA, the CDR3 is TGTGCCAGCAACGATAGTGACAGGGGAAGATGTGGGCATGACGCTAACTATGGCTACACCTTC.

This clone has a handful of counts. This chain joins TRBV2 and TRBJ2-7, with D unclear. The CDR3 is 12 amino acids. Germline V gene lookup returns CDR1 SNHLY and CDR2 FYNNEI. V dropped 4 bases and J dropped 1 base, with 5 bases sitting between them. In nucleotides, the CDR3 is TGTGCCAGCAGTGGGCTATCCTACGAGCAGTACTTC. Translated: CASSGLSYEQYF.

The J gene is TRBJ1-1, the V gene TRBV7-2, with D tentatively TRBD1 (6 bases). The germline V gene encodes CDR1 SGHTA and CDR2 FQGNSA. The CDR3 consists of 15 residues. Trimming stripped 0 bases from V and 0 bases from J, with 8 bases between. CDR3 nucleotide sequence: TGTGCCAGCAGCTTAGCGCAGGGGCTGAACACTGAAGCTTTCTTT. The encoded protein is CASSLAQGLNTEAFF. The entire variable domain, with the rest obtained from reference TRBV7-2 and TRBJ1-1, is as follows: GAGVSQSPSNKVTEKGKDVELRCDPISGHTALYWYRQSLGQGLEFLIYFQGNSAPDKSGLPSDRFSAERTGGSVSTLTIQRTQQEDSAVYLCASSLAQGLNTEAFFGQGTRLTVV.

The V call is TRBV6-1, the J call TRBJ1-4; no firm D call. V lost 3 bases, J lost 0 bases, and 11 bases lay in between. CDR1 and CDR2 from the germline V gene are MNHNS and SASEGT. The CDR3 totals 16 residues. The chain's CDR3 is CASSDPWGATNEKLFF. DNA of the CDR3: TGTGCCAGCAGTGACCCATGGGGAGCAACTAATGAAAAACTGTTTTTT.

This chain uses TRBV5-1 with TRBJ2-6; possibly TRBD2 for D (6 bases). The CDR3 spans 20 residues. V was pared by 0 bases and J by 2 bases, with 21 bases between. CDR1 SGHRS and CDR2 YFSETQ come from the germline V gene. CDR3 sequence (DNA): TGCGCCAGCAGCTTGGTAGGGTCCCAGCGTTCGGGGGCTGGGGCCAACGTCCTGACTTTC. It translates to CASSLVGSQRSGAGANVLTF.

This chain uses TRBV30 with TRBJ2-5; 11 positions match TRBD2. With V trimmed by 2 bases and J by 2 bases, 4 bases remained unmatched. The germline V gene has CDR1 GTSNPN and CDR2 SVGIG (reference sequence). CDR3 length: 15 amino acids. The CDR3 sequence is CAWSPGLAAQETQYF. The CDR3 DNA reads as TGTGCCTGGAGTCCGGGACTAGCGGCGCAAGAGACCCAGTACTTC.

This rearrangement joins TRBV6-5 to TRBJ1-1, with TRBD1 matching over 9 bases. Germline V gene lookup returns CDR1 MNHEY and CDR2 SVGAGI. The length of the CDR3 is 13 residues. J gave up 3 bases and V 6 bases, and 2 bases lay outside the gene matches. This chain's CDR3 is CASRRDRDTEAFF. The DNA of the CDR3 is TGTGCCAGCAGGCGGGACAGGGACACTGAAGCTTTCTTT.

This rearrangement joins TRBV24-1 to TRBJ2-3, with D maybe TRBD1 (6 bases). Germline assignment: CDR1 KGHDR and CDR2 SFDVKD. Trimming took off 4 bases at V and 0 bases at J, with 10 bases between the two ends. The CDR3 is made up of 15 amino acids. This CDR3 is CATSEQTGSTDTQYF. CDR3 nucleotides: TGTGCCACCAGTGAACAAACAGGGAGCACAGATACGCAGTATTTT.

The gene calls are TRBV6-6 and TRBJ1-5; D gene unclear. The CDR3 sequence is 13 residues long. The ends were cut back, 6 bases at V and 3 bases at J, with 9 bases in the middle. Germline V gene sequence: CDR1 MNHNY, CDR2 SVGAGI (reference sequence). The CDR3 loop reads CASRNTNNQPQHF. CDR3 in DNA: TGTGCCAGCAGGAACACTAACAATCAGCCCCAGCATTTT.